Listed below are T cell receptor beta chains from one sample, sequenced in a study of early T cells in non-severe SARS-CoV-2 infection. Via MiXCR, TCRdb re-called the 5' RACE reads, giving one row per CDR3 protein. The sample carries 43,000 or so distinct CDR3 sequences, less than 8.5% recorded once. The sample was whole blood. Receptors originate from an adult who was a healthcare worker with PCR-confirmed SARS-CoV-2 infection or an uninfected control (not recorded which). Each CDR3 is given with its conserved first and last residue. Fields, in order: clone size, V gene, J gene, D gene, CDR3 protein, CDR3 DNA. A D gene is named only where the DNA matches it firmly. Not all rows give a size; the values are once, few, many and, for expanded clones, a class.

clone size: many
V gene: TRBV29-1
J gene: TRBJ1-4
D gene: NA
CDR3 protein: CSAGNREEKLFF
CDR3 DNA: TGCAGCGCCGGCAACAGGGAGGAAAAACTGTTTTTT

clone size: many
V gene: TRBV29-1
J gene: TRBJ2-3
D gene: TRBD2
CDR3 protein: CSVSPPAGRTDTQYF
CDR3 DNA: TGCAGCGTGTCGCCCCCAGCGGGGCGGACAGATACGCAGTATTTT

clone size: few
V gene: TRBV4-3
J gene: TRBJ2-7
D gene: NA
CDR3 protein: CASSQDPDRPYEQYF
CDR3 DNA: TGCGCCAGCAGCCAAGACCCGGACAGACCCTACGAGCAGTACTTC

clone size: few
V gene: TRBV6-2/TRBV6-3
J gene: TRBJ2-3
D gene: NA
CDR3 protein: CASSYSLPTDTQYF
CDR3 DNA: TGTGCCAGCAGTTACTCCCTCCCGACAGATACGCAGTATTTT

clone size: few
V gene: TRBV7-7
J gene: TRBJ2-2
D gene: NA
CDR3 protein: CASSVLTGNTGELFF
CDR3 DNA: TGTGCCAGCAGCGTCCTTACGGGGAACACCGGGGAGCTGTTTTTT

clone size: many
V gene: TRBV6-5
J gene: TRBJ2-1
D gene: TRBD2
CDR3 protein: CASKGLASYNEQFF
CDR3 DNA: TGTGCCAGCAAGGGACTAGCGTCCTACAATGAGCAGTTCTTC

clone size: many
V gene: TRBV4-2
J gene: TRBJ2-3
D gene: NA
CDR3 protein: CASSQEGVGAEGDTQYF
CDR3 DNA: TGTGCCAGCAGCCAAGAGGGGGTAGGGGCAGAAGGAGATACGCAGTATTTT

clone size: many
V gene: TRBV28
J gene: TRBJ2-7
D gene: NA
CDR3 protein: CASGARSNSYEQYF
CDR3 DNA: TGTGCCAGCGGAGCCCGGTCGAACTCCTACGAGCAGTACTTC

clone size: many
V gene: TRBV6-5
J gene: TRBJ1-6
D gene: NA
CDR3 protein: CASSYLLQGSTLHF
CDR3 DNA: TGTGCCAGCAGTTACTTATTACAGGGATCCACCCTCCACTTT

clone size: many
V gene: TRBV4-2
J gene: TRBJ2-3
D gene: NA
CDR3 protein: CASSQDPPETDTQYF
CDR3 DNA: TGTGCCAGCAGCCAAGACCCCCCGGAGACAGATACGCAGTATTTT

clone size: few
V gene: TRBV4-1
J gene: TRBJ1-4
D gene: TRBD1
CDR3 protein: CASSPPARQGAEKLFF
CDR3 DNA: TGCGCCAGCAGCCCACCAGCTCGACAGGGGGCTGAAAAACTGTTTTTT

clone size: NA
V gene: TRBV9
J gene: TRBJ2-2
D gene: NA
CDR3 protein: CASSVAVRTFPGELFF
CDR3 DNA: TGTGCCAGCAGCGTAGCTGTCAGGACTTTCCCCGGGGAGCTGTTTTTT

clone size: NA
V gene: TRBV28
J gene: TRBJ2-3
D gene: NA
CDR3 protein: CASSSNLPAGAISTDTQYF
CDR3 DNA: TGTGCCAGCAGTTCCAACCTCCCTGCGGGGGCCATTAGCACAGATACGCAGTATTTT

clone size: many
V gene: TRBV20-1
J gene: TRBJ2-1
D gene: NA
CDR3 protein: CSASGGPYNEQFF
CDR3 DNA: TGCAGTGCTAGTGGTGGGCCCTACAATGAGCAGTTCTTC

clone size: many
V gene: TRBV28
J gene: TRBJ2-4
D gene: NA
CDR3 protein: CASRGFEGAKNIQYF
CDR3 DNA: TGTGCCAGCAGGGGATTTGAGGGAGCCAAAAACATTCAGTACTTC

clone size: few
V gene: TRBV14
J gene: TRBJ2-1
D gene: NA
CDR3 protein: CASSLAPSYNEQFF
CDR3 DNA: TGTGCCAGCAGCCTTGCCCCCTCCTACAATGAGCAGTTCTTC

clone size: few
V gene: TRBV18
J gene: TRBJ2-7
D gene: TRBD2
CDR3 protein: CASSPTGGEQYF
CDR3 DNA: TGTGCCAGCTCACCAACGGGGGGCGAGCAGTACTTC

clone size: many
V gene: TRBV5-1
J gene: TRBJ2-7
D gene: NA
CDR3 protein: CASRELGSYEQYF
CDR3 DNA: TGCGCCAGCCGTGAACTAGGGTCCTACGAGCAGTACTTC

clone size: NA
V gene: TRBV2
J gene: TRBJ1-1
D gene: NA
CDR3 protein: CATEYQGNTEAFF
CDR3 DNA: TGTGCCACCGAGTATCAGGGGAACACTGAAGCTTTCTTT

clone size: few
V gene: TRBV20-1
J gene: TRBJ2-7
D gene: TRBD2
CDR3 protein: CSATSGGTHEQYF
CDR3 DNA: TGCAGTGCAACTAGCGGGGGAACCCACGAGCAGTACTTC

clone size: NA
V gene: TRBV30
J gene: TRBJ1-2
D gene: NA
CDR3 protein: CAWTVGANYGYTF
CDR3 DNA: TGTGCCTGGACGGTGGGGGCCAACTATGGCTACACCTTC

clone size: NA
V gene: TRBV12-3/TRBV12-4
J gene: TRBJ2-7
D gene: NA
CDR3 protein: CASSSQPFRNRNIKDYEQYF
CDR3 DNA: TGTGCCAGCAGTTCCCAGCCCTTTCGTAATAGAAATATCAAGGACTACGAGCAGTACTTC

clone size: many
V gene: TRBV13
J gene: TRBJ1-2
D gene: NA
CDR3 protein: CASSRTQGYYGYTF
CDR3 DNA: TGTGCCAGCAGCCGAACACAGGGATACTATGGCTACACCTTC

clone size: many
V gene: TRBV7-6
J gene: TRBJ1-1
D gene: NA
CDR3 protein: CASSLGEGSTEAFF
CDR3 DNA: TGTGCCAGCAGCTTGGGGGAGGGTAGCACTGAAGCTTTCTTT

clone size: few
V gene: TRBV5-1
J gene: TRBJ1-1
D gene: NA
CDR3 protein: CASSLIGVNTEAFF
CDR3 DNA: TGCGCCAGCAGCTTGATAGGGGTTAACACTGAAGCTTTCTTT

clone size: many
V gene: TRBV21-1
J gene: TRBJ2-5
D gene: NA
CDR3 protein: CASSCRDFQETQYF
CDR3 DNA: TGTGCCAGCAGCTGCCGGGACTTCCAAGAGACCCAGTACTTC

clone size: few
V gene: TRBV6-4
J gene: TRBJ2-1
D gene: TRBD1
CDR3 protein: CASKADRVVGEQFF
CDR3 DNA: TGTGCCAGCAAAGCCGACAGGGTGGTCGGTGAGCAGTTCTTC

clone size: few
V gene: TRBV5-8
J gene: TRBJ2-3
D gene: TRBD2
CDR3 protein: CASSWGLAGADTQYF
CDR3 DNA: TGTGCCAGCAGCTGGGGACTAGCGGGGGCAGATACGCAGTATTTT

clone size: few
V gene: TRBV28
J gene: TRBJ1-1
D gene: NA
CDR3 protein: CASSLIAGMNTEAFF
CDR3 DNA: TGTGCCAGCAGTTTAATAGCGGGGATGAACACTGAAGCTTTCTTT

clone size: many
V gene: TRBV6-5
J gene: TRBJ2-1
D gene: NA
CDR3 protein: CASSPLGGRDEQFF
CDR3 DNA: TGTGCCAGCAGTCCCCTCGGGGGGCGAGATGAGCAGTTCTTC

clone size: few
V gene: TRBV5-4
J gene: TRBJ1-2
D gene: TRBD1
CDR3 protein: CASSWGQESYGYTF
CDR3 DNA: TGTGCCAGCAGCTGGGGACAGGAAAGCTATGGCTACACCTTC

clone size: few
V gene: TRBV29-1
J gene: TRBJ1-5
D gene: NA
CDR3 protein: CSVREGGNQPQHF
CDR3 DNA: TGCAGCGTTCGTGAGGGAGGCAATCAGCCCCAGCATTTT